A single T cell receptor beta chain is shown here with its context. Original processing notes: The assay estimated nucleated cells by amplifying reference gene primers. TCRdb's table, derived via immunoSEQ multiplex PCR, lists solely in-frame clones and lacks some. That table furnishes V, J and clone size, whereas the DNA furnished D and trimming. Of about 140,000 clones in the sample, approximately 88% were seen once. These data come from a study of blood T cell repertoires in COVID-19. Study information: Italy, Spain and the United States were the sources of the convalescent and acute COVID-19 samples. From T cells, B-cell-depleted T cells, or PBMCs came the material, which was cDNA or gDNA.

From germline, CDR1 is MGHRA and CDR2 YSYEKL. V was shortened by 0 bases and J by 5 bases, with 5 bases between the two germline ends. CDR3 length: 13 amino acids. The sequenced sample consisted of peripheral blood. The source of this sequence is a man between 65 and 85 years old with acute or convalescent COVID-19. J is TRBJ2-1 and V is TRBV4-1; no clear D. The CDR3 nucleotides read TGCGCCAGCAGCCAAGACAGGAACAATGAGCAGTTCTTC. Its translation: CASSQDRNNEQFF.